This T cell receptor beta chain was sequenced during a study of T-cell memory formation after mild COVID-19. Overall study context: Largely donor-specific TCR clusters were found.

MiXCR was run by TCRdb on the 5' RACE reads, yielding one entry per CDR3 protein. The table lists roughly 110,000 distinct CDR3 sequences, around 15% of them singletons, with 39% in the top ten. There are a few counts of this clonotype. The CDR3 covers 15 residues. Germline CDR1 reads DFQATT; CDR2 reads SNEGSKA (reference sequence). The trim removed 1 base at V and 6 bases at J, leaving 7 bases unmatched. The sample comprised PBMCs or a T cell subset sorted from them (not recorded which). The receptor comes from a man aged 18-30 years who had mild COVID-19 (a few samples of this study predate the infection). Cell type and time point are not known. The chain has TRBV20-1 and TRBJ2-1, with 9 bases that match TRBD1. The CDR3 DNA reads TGCAGTGCTAGAGGCCCCGGGACAGGGAGCAATGAGCAGTTCTTC. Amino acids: CSARGPGTGSNEQFF.